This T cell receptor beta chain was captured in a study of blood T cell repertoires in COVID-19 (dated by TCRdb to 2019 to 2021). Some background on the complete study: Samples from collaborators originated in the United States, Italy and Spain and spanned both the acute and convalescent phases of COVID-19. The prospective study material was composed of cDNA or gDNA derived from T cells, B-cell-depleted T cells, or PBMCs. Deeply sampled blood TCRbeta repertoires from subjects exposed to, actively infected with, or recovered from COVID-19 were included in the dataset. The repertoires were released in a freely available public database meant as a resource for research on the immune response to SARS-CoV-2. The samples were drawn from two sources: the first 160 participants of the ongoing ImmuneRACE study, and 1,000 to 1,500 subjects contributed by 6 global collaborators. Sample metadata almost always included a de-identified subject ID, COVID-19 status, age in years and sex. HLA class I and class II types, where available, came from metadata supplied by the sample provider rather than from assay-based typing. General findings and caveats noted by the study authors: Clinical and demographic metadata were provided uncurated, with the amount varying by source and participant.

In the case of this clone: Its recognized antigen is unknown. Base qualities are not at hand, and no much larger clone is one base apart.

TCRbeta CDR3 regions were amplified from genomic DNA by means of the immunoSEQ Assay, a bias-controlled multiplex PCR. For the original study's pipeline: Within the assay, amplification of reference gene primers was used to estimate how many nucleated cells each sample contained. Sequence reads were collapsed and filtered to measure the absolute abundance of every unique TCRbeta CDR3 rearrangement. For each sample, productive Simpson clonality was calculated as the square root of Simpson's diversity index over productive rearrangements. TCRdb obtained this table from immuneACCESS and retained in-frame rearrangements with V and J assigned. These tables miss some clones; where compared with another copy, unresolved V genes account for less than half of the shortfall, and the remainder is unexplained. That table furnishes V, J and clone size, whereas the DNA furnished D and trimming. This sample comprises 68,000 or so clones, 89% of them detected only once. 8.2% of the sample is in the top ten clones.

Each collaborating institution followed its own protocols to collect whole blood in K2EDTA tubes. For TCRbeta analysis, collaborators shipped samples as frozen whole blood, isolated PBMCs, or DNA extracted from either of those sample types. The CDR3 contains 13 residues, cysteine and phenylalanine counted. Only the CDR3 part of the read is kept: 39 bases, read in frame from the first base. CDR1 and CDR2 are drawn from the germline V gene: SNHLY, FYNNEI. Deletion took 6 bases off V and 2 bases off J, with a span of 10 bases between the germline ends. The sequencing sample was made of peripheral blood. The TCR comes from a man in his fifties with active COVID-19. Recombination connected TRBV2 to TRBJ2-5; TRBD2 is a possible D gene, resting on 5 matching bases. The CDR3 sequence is CASRASRQETQYF. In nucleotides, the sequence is TGTGCCAGCAGAGCTAGCCGGCAAGAGACCCAGTACTTC.